This is a list of T cell receptor beta chains from one sample in a study of blood T cells in healthy people across ages. From the 5' RACE reads, TCRdb called clonotypes with MiXCR, one entry per CDR3 protein. The table shows 1.6 million or so distinct CDR3 sequences, with almost 35% occurring only once. Sequencing used blood. These receptors were obtained from a woman in her twenties or thirties in good health. Each CDR3 is given with its conserved first and last residue. Each record gives: J gene, CDR3 length, V gene, CDR3 protein.

J: TRBJ2-7
length: 14
V: TRBV4-1
CDR3: CASSQGTGTYEQYF

J: TRBJ2-1
length: 12
V: TRBV30
CDR3: CAWQGTGNEQFF

J: TRBJ2-7
length: 12
V: TRBV20-1
CDR3: CSANGDTYEQYF

J: TRBJ2-5
length: 16
V: TRBV15
CDR3: CATSRGQGAFEETQYF

J: TRBJ2-5
length: 16
V: TRBV4-1
CDR3: CASSPANGRLRETQYF

J: TRBJ2-2
length: 16
V: TRBV21-1
CDR3: CASPTLRDRESGELFF

J: TRBJ2-7
length: 12
V: TRBV11-2
CDR3: CASSQTSYHQYF

J: TRBJ2-7
length: 16
V: TRBV7-2
CDR3: CASSQWTSGRANEQYF

J: TRBJ1-2
length: 9
V: TRBV20-1
CDR3: CSAPYGYTF

J: TRBJ1-2
length: 13
V: TRBV12-3/TRBV12-4
CDR3: CASTITGYYGYTF

J: TRBJ1-5
length: 14
V: TRBV25-1
CDR3: CASSESEFDQPQHF

J: TRBJ1-6
length: 15
V: TRBV28
CDR3: CASSWVKQGSSPLHF

J: -
length: 11
V: TRBV10-3
CDR3: CAIRAGTEQYF

J: TRBJ1-4
length: 15
V: TRBV7-3
CDR3: CASSSLQGPNEKLFF

J: TRBJ2-1
length: 16
V: TRBV3-1
CDR3: CASSLGRGLAGNEQFF

J: TRBJ1-2
length: 16
V: TRBV7-8
CDR3: CASSTGTGRTNYGYTF

J: TRBJ2-1
length: 20
V: TRBV12-3/TRBV12-4
CDR3: CASSLRSFRVAGLITGEQFF